What follows is one TCR beta chain and its context. Its antigen is unidentified. The junction had 0 bases not matched to a gene; V was cut back by 6 bases and J by 2 bases. Looked up from germline, CDR1 is SNHLY and CDR2 is FYNNEI. The CDR3 is 13 residues long. The sort gate was single viable CD3+CD4+CD8-CD45RO+ cells for memory CD4+ T cells. Serostatus was set by detecting CMV pp150, pp28, p38, p52 IgG. These data are taken from a study of memory CD4+ T cells and cytomegalovirus serostatus. Across the whole study: This sample comes from healthy Belgian adults, about nine CMV seropositive, around 26 seronegative.

The table came from immunoSEQ multiplex PCR; TCRdb's copy has only in-frame clones and leaves some out. Of tens of thousands of clones listed, 79% were seen once; the top ten hold approximately 0.8%. Whole-study results and caveats: Repertoires predicted CMV serostatus with median bootstrapped AUC of approximately 0.94. Of 164 reported CMV TCRbeta sequences, just over 65 were found in memory CD4+ repertoires.

This rearrangement joins TRBV2 to TRBJ2-7, with 11 bases identical to TRBD1. Sequencing was carried out using memory CD4+ T cells from blood. The receptor was isolated from an adult in good health and CMV-seronegative. This CDR3 is CASRDRGPYEQYF. The CDR3 nucleotides are TGTGCCAGCAGGGACAGGGGGCCCTACGAGCAGTACTTC.